This entry describes one T cell receptor (beta chain). The antigen is unknown. These data belong to a study of PD-L1 blockade in urothelial cancer. Whole-study context: At 6 weeks and at 3 weeks (second dose) after treatment start, blood was analyzed. Median T cell yield per blood sample was more than 120,000 cells.

General study points: Larger 3-week expansion of tumor-associated blood clones was seen in durable-benefit patients.

The junction had 14 bases not matched to a gene; V was cut back by 4 bases and J by 1 base. Per germline, CDR1 SGHAT and CDR2 FQNNGV. The CDR3 has 18 residues. Clones were read by immunoSEQ multiplex PCR, and TCRdb kept only the in-frame ones, dropping some. The sample records 35,000 to 40,000 clones, roughly 80% being singletons. Here the sequenced sample was PBMCs, taken around atezolizumab (anti-PD-L1) treatment. The receptor was derived from a man in his 70s with urothelial cancer. The V call is TRBV11-2, the J call TRBJ1-2; TRBD1 matches 8 bases. This CDR3 reads CASSSVRDRRLFNYGYTF. The CDR3 region has the DNA TGTGCCAGCAGCTCCGTCCGGGACAGGAGACTTTTTAACTATGGCTACACCTTC.